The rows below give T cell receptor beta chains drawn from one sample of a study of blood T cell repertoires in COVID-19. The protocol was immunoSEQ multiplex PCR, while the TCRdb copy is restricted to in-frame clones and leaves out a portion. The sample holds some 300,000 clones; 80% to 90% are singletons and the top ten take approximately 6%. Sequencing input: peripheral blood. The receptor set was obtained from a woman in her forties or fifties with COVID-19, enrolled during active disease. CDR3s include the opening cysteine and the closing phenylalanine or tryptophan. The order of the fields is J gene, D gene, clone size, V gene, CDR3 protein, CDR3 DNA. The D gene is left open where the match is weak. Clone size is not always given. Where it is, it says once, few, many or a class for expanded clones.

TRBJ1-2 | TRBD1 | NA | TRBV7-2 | CASSSGPGQGYTF | TGTGCCAGCAGCTCCGGACCGGGACAGGGCTACACCTTC
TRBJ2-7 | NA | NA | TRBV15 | CATSNLYEQYF | TGTGCCACCAGCAATCTCTACGAGCAGTACTTC
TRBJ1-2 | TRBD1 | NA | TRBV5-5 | CASSLGVGQGDGYTF | TGTGCCAGCAGCTTGGGTGTGGGACAGGGTGATGGCTACACCTTC
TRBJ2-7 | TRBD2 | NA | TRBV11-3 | CASSLISSGGPYYEQYF | TGTGCCAGCAGCTTAATATCCAGCGGGGGTCCTTACTACGAGCAGTACTTC
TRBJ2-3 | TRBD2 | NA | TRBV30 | CAWSQTSGGADTQYF | TGTGCCTGGAGCCAGACTAGCGGGGGGGCAGATACGCAGTATTTT
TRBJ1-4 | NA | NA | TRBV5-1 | CASSSSGKTNEKLFF | TGCGCCAGCAGCTCATCAGGGAAAACTAATGAAAAACTGTTTTTT
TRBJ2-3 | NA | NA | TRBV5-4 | CASSLPQVTTDTQYF | TGTGCCAGCAGCCTCCCCCAGGTAACCACAGATACGCAGTATTTT
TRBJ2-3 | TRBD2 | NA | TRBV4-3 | CASSVGTSAPDTQYF | TGCGCCAGCTCAGTCGGGACTAGCGCCCCAGATACGCAGTATTTT
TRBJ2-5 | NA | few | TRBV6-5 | CASSTRETQYF | TGTGCCAGCAGTACGAGGGAGACCCAGTACTTC
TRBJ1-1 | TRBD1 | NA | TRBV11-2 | CASSRQGVKYTEAFF | TGTGCCAGCAGCCGACAGGGGGTGAAATACACTGAAGCTTTCTTT
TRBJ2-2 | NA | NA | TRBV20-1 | CSASVGLSTGELFF | TGCAGTGCTAGTGTGGGACTTTCCACCGGGGAGCTGTTTTTT
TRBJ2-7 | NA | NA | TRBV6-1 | CASSDRGRTSYEQYF | TGTGCCAGCAGTGACCGAGGGAGAACATCCTACGAGCAGTACTTC
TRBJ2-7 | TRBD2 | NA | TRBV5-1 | CASSTGTSGLYEQYF | TGCGCCAGCAGTACAGGGACTAGCGGATTGTACGAGCAGTACTTC
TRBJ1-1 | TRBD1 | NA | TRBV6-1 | CASSEGFRGKAFF | TGTGCCAGCAGTGAAGGCTTCAGGGGGAAAGCTTTCTTT
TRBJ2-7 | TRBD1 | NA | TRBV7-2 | CASSQWDSLYEQYF | TGTGCCAGCAGCCAATGGGACAGCCTATACGAGCAGTACTTC
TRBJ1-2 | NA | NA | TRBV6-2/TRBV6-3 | CASSSGAYGYTF | TGTGCCAGCAGTTCAGGGGCTTATGGCTACACCTTC
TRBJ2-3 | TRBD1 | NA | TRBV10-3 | CAISAGTGGRDTQYF | TGTGCCATCAGTGCCGGGACAGGGGGGAGAGATACGCAGTATTTT
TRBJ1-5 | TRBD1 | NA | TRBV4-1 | CASSQDRAGGRNQPQHF | TGCGCCAGCAGCCAAGATAGGGCAGGGGGACGCAATCAGCCCCAGCATTTT
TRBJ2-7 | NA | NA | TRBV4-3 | CASSHNTGSSYEQYF | TGCGCCAGCAGCCATAACACAGGGTCTTCCTACGAGCAGTACTTC
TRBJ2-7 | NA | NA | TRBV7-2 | CASSPGLQSYEQYF | TGTGCCAGCAGCCCCGGACTTCAGTCCTACGAGCAGTACTTC
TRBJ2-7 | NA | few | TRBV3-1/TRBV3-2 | CASSHTYEQYF | TGTGCCAGCAGTCACACCTACGAGCAGTACTTC
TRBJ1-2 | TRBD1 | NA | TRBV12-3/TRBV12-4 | CASSVQGSYGYTF | TGTGCCAGCAGCGTACAGGGGTCCTATGGCTACACCTTC
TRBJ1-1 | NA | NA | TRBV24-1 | CATSDQTGQNTEAFF | TGTGCCACCAGTGACCAGACAGGACAGAACACTGAAGCTTTCTTT
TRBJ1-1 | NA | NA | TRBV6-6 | CASSLKGGNEAFF | TGTGCCAGCAGTCTCAAAGGAGGGAATGAAGCTTTCTTT
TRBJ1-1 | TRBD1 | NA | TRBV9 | CASSVAGGGTVNTEAFF | TGTGCCAGCAGCGTAGCGGGAGGGGGGACAGTGAACACTGAAGCTTTCTTT
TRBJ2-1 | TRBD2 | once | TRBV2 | CASSVLAGGGNEQFF | TGTGCCAGCAGTGTCTTAGCGGGAGGGGGCAATGAGCAGTTCTTC
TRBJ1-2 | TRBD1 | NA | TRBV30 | CAWSTTGNYGYTF | TGTGCCTGGAGTACGACAGGGAACTATGGCTACACCTTC
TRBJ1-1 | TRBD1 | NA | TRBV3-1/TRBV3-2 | CASSPIQGVNTEAFF | TGTGCCAGCAGCCCGATACAGGGGGTGAACACTGAAGCTTTCTTT
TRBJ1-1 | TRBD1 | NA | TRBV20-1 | CSAGQGARAFF | TGCAGTGCTGGACAGGGGGCGCGAGCTTTCTTT
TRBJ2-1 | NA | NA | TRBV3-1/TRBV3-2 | CASSQRSADEQFF | TGTGCCAGCAGCCAAAGATCGGCGGATGAGCAGTTCTTC
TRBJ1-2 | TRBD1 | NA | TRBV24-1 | CATSDPQTGALDGYTF | TGTGCCACCAGTGATCCTCAGACAGGGGCACTAGATGGCTACACCTTC
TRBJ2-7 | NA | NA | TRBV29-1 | CSVEVTTTSYEQYF | TGCAGCGTTGAGGTTACAACCACCTCCTACGAGCAGTACTTC
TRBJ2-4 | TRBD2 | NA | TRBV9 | CASSVHPGLSIQYF | TGTGCCAGCAGCGTGCACCCGGGACTAAGCATTCAGTACTTC